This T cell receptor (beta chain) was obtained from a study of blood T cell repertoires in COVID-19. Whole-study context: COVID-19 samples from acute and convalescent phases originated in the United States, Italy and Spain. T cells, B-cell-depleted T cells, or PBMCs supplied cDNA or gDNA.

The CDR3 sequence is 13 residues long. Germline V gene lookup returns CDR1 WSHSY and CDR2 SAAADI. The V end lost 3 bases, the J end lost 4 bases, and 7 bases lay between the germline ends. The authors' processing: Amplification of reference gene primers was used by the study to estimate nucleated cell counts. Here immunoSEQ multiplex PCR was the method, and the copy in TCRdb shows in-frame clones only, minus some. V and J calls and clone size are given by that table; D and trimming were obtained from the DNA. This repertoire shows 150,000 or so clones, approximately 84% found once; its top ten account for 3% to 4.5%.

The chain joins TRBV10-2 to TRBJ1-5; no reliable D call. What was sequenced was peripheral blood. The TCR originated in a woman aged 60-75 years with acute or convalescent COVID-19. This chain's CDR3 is CASSDGENQPQHF. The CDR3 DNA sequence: TGCGCCAGCAGTGATGGGGAGAATCAGCCCCAGCATTTT.